A single TCR beta chain is shown here with its context. Original handling: The assay estimated nucleated cells by amplifying reference gene primers. Repertoires were generated with immunoSEQ multiplex PCR, while TCRdb's copy carries only in-frame clones and drops some. From that table come the V and J calls and clone size; the DNA was used to work out D and trimming. The table has about 200,000 clones, around 80% seen once. These data are taken from a study of blood T cell repertoires in COVID-19. Study in general: Samples came from the United States, Italy and Spain, spanning acute and convalescent COVID-19. T cells, B-cell-depleted T cells, or PBMCs supplied cDNA or gDNA.

The V end was cut by 8 bases, the J end by 7 bases, with 14 bases between. The germline gives CDR1 MDHEN, CDR2 SYDVKM. The CDR3 extends over 12 amino acids. The sample was peripheral blood. This receptor was taken from a woman in her sixties or seventies with acute or convalescent COVID-19. The chain employs TRBV28 and TRBJ1-2, with D uncertain. CDR3 bases: TGTGCCAGCCGACTCAGAGGTCGTGGCTACACCTTC. It specifies CASRLRGRGYTF.